A selection of T cell receptor beta chains follows, all from one sample in a study of blood T cell repertoires in COVID-19. The assay was immunoSEQ multiplex PCR, and TCRdb's table has in-frame clones only and misses some. The sample has roughly 57,000 clones, about 86% seen once. Sample: peripheral blood. The source of these receptors is a woman aged 60-75 years with COVID-19, enrolled during active disease. The conserved cysteine and the conserved F or W are not part of the CDR3 here. D genes are given only for firm matches.

>TRBV11-2|TRBD2
ASSLEGLAPNEQF
>TRBV18|TRBD1
ASSPNLGTGKNIQY
>TRBV27|.
ASSFRQNYGYT
>TRBV18|TRBD1
ASSLTGARGEKLF
>TRBV27|TRBD1
ASRPSKTGSGTEAF
>TRBV28|TRBD2
ASRASGRSLETQY
>TRBV4-1|.
ASSRSTTGFVWELF
>TRBV11-2|.
ASSLVGREKLF
>TRBV27|.
ASSLRVRGLIEKLF
>TRBV3-1/TRBV3-2|TRBD1
ASSQGTGGYEQY
>TRBV5-6|TRBD1
ASSLVDRTNSGNTIY
>TRBV14|TRBD1
ASSPAGGRQPQYPGNIEQY
>TRBV12-3/TRBV12-4|.
ASSLVFSEQF
>TRBV11-2|TRBD1
ASSLGGTGGGYQPQH
>TRBV5-4|TRBD2
ASSLGGGSSYEQY
>TRBV27|TRBD2
ASRRLAGGPYEQY
>TRBV29-1|TRBD2
SVNSGRSTDTQY
>TRBV6-5|.
ASSRGISYNEQF
>TRBV2|.
ASSFRPLDTQY
>TRBV5-6|.
ASSRGAGEKLF
>TRBV28|.
ASRIQGFGNQPQH
>TRBV2|TRBD2
ASSRTSGRGGTQY
>TRBV7-7|.
AGVANTIY
>TRBV10-3|.
AIRPDTKETQY
>TRBV2|TRBD2
ASRAGTINYEQY
>TRBV30|.
AWRSNGYT
>TRBV29-1|.
SARGSGNTEAF
>TRBV15|TRBD1
ATSRDRGSGEQY
>TRBV28|.
ASSLWRGGNTEAF
>TRBV5-5|.
ASSSGGALRGTQY
>TRBV3-1/TRBV3-2|TRBD2
ASSQGLSGRREQF
>TRBV7-9|.
ASSLLSVGTEAF
>TRBV7-9|TRBD1
ASSLLGQGAAGANVLT
>TRBV30|TRBD1
AWQQTGPTEAF
>TRBV3-1/TRBV3-2|TRBD1
ASSRGQANTEAF
>TRBV10-3|TRBD1
AISAPPEDRGRDEQF
>TRBV5-3|TRBD2
ARSPVGFGGGSYTYEQY
>TRBV16|.
ASSTKQEQF
>TRBV14|.
ASSPTARGRRTDAAF
>TRBV6-6|TRBD1
ASSTQTGGRETQY
>TRBV7-3|.
ASSSHGGGADTQY
>TRBV11-3|.
ASSPHTDTQY
>TRBV4-1|.
ASSQEGGARDYYGYT
>TRBV5-4|TRBD1
ASSLNRGYTDTQY
>TRBV30|.
AWTANTGELF
>TRBV5-4|TRBD1
ASSSTGTGVETQY
>TRBV29-1|TRBD1
SVRGQDNYGYT
>TRBV2|TRBD1
ASSGGQGESRQF
>TRBV19|.
ASSNVGGGRLPF
>TRBV11-2|TRBD2
ASSQGAGTTLFPDTQY
>TRBV27|.
ASSLSGMSYEQY
>TRBV11-2|TRBD2
ASSLVSGGEQY
>TRBV7-3|.
ASSLVFTGELF